These 19 T cell receptor beta chains were all obtained from the same sample, sequenced in a study of blood T cell repertoires in COVID-19. Method: immunoSEQ multiplex PCR; TCRdb's copy keeps in-frame clones and lacks some. The sample includes about 140,000 clones, 65% to 80% seen only once; the top ten take around 13%. Sequencing was done on a sample of peripheral blood. These receptors were collected from an older man with acute or convalescent COVID-19.

The chain recombines TRBV13 with TRBJ1-1; 8 bases line up with TRBD1. This CDR3 has 14 residues. Germline V gene data show CDR1 as PRHDT and CDR2 as FYEKMQ (reference sequence). V was clipped by 7 bases and J by 1 base; unmatched bases: 5. CDR3 amino acids: CASTQGAGNTEAFF. CDR3 in DNA: TGTGCCAGCACTCAGGGGGCCGGGAACACTGAAGCTTTCTTT.

The chain recombines TRBV11-1 with TRBJ2-7; 9 bases are a match to TRBD1. The CDR3 extends over 14 amino acids. Unmatched junction bases numbered 6, after V lost 5 bases and J lost 4 bases. Germline V gene data show CDR1 as SGHAT and CDR2 as FQDESV (reference sequence). The CDR3 region is CASSHGTGRYEQYF. CDR3 nucleotides: TGTGCCAGCAGCCACGGGACAGGGCGTTACGAGCAGTACTTC. The variable domain in full, completed from reference TRBV11-1 and TRBJ2-7, reads EAEVAQSPRYKITEKSQAVAFWCDPISGHATLYWYRQILGQGPELLVQFQDESVVDDSQLPKDRFSAERLKGVDSTLKIQPAELGDSAMYLCASSHGTGRYEQYFGPGTRLTVT.

The chain carries TRBV7-9 and TRBJ1-1, with a weak D call TRBD1 (6 bases). V lost 7 bases, J lost 1 base, and 10 bases lay in between. CDR3 length: 13 amino acids. Germline V lookup: CDR1 SEHNR, CDR2 FQNEAQ (reference sequence). The CDR3 DNA reads TGTGCCAGCACCCTACAGGGGAACACTGAAGCTTTCTTT. Translation gives CASTLQGNTEAFF. The full variable domain, rest sourced from reference TRBV7-9 and TRBJ1-1, is DTGVSQNPRHKITKRGQNVTFRCDPISEHNRLYWYRQTLGQGPEFLTYFQNEAQLEKSRLLSDRFSAERPKGSFSTLEIQRTEQGDSAMYLCASTLQGNTEAFFGQGTRLTVV.

The rearrangement joins TRBV2 to TRBJ2-1; TRBD1 agrees at 8 bases. The germline CDR1 and CDR2 sequences are SNHLY and FYNNEI. CDR3 length equals 14 residues. J gave up 3 bases and V 8 bases, and 6 bases lay outside the gene matches. The CDR3, as DNA: TGTGCCAGCGGACAGGGAAGGGGCTACAATGAGCAGTTCTTC. This encodes CASGQGRGYNEQFF.

The chain is built from TRBV7-2 and TRBJ2-1; maybe TRBD2 (7 bases). There are 16 residues in the CDR3. Germline values: CDR1 SGHTA, CDR2 FQGNSA. With 1 base removed from V and 4 bases from J, the gap between germline ends came to 14 bases. The chain's CDR3 is CASSLVRGAGYNEQFF. CDR3 DNA sequence: TGTGCCAGCAGCTTAGTACGGGGGGCGGGGTACAATGAGCAGTTCTTC. The complete variable domain, with remaining parts taken from reference TRBV7-2 and TRBJ2-1, reads GAGVSQSPSNKVTEKGKDVELRCDPISGHTALYWYRQSLGQGLEFLIYFQGNSAPDKSGLPSDRFSAERTGGSVSTLTIQRTQQEDSAVYLCASSLVRGAGYNEQFFGPGTRLTVL.

The chain has TRBV4-3 and TRBJ1-6; D uncertain. V was clipped by 1 base and J by 7 bases, with 8 bases between them. The CDR3 consists of 14 residues. Germline CDR1 and CDR2: LGHNA and YSLEER. CDR3 protein: CASSQGIQNSPLHF. DNA for the CDR3: TGCGCCAGCAGCCAAGGAATCCAGAATTCACCCCTCCACTTT.

The V gene is TRBV24-1, the J gene TRBJ2-2; D might be TRBD1 (5 bases). The CDR3 runs 14 residues. V was cut by 6 bases and J by 1 base, with 8 bases left in between. CDR1 KGHDR and CDR2 SFDVKD come from the germline V gene. The chain's CDR3 is CATSRGQNTGELFF. The CDR3 DNA is TGTGCCACCAGTCGCGGACAGAACACCGGGGAGCTGTTTTTT.

This clone was detected only a few times. The chain recombines TRBV28 with TRBJ1-2; 8 bases are a match to TRBD1. Per the germline V gene, CDR1 is MDHEN and CDR2 is SYDVKM. The CDR3 spans 13 residues. Losses at the gene ends were 5 bases for V and 5 bases for J; bases not matched to a gene: 4. Here the CDR3 reads CASSTGQGYGYTF. The CDR3 region has the DNA TGTGCCAGCAGTACTGGACAGGGATATGGCTACACCTTC.

DNA of the CDR3: TGTGCCAGCAGCTTATGGGGGGGGGAGACCCAGTACTTC. Its protein is CASSLWGGETQYF. The J gene is TRBJ2-5, the V gene TRBV7-2, with TRBD2 matching 7 bases. Looked up from germline, CDR1 is SGHTA and CDR2 is FQGNSA. The CDR3 sequence is 13 residues long. With 2 bases clipped from V and 5 bases from J, the junction kept 2 bases outside the gene matches.

The rearrangement links TRBV7-3 to TRBJ2-3; a possible D gene is TRBD1 (7 bases). Germline V CDR1 and CDR2: SGHTA, FQGTGA. The CDR3 is made up of 15 amino acids. Trimming cost V 5 bases and J 4 bases, with 16 bases left between them. CDR3 sequence reads: CASSRQGGNADTQYF. The CDR3 coding sequence is TGTGCCAGCAGCCGACAGGGCGGGAATGCAGATACGCAGTATTTT.

The chain employs TRBV27 and TRBJ2-1; D is ambiguous. Trimming removed 6 bases at V and 5 bases at J, with 5 bases between. Germline V gene data show CDR1 as MNHEY and CDR2 as SMNVEV (reference sequence). The CDR3 extends over 11 amino acids. CDR3 sequence (DNA): TGTGCCAGCAGCCGCGACAATGAGCAGTTCTTC. Amino acid sequence: CASSRDNEQFF.

V and J are TRBV29-1 and TRBJ2-7, with D hard to call. Germline-derived CDR1 and CDR2 are SQVTM and ANQGSEA. The CDR3 extends over 14 amino acids. Deletions cut 4 bases from V and 0 bases from J, with 13 bases between. This chain's CDR3 is CSVGKAVASYEQYF. CDR3 nucleotide sequence: TGCAGCGTTGGTAAGGCGGTCGCCTCCTACGAGCAGTACTTC.

This chain joins TRBV19 and TRBJ2-7; TRBD1 matches at 8 bases. The junction had 3 bases not matched to a gene; V was cut back by 5 bases and J by 3 bases. Looked up from germline, CDR1 is LNHDA and CDR2 is SQIVND (reference sequence). The CDR3 has 13 amino acids. CDR3 bases: TGTGCCAGTAGTCTAGGACAGGGCTACGAGCAGTACTTC. Its protein is CASSLGQGYEQYF.

The chain links TRBV3-1 (or the pseudogene TRBV3-2) to TRBJ2-3; unclear D gene. With 0 bases removed from V and 6 bases from J, the gap between germline ends came to 4 bases. CDR1 is LGHDT, CDR2 YNNKEL, per germline (reference sequence). CDR3 length: 12 amino acids. CDR3: CASSQDQDTQYF. The CDR3 DNA reads TGTGCCAGCAGCCAAGATCAGGATACGCAGTATTTT.

The rearrangement uses TRBV5-1 and TRBJ1-1; D not certain. The CDR3 sequence is 14 residues long. Trimming removed 4 bases at V and 0 bases at J, with 10 bases between. Germline CDR1 is SGHRS and CDR2 is YFSETQ. CDR3 sequence: CASSPTPVNTEAFF. In nucleotides, the CDR3 is TGCGCCAGCAGCCCAACCCCGGTGAACACTGAAGCTTTCTTT.

This chain joins TRBV4-2 and TRBJ1-6; D perhaps matches TRBD1 (6 bases). There are 18 residues in the CDR3. V was clipped by 1 base and J by 2 bases, with 15 bases between them. CDR1 and CDR2 (germline): LGHNA, YNFKEQ. The CDR3 region is CASSQAVPGGTYNSPLHF. The DNA of the CDR3 is TGTGCCAGCAGCCAAGCCGTCCCGGGGGGCACCTATAATTCACCCCTCCACTTT.

The chain joins TRBV5-6 to TRBJ1-1; weak D call: TRBD1 (5 bases). V lost 2 bases, J lost 2 bases, and 10 bases lay in between. The CDR3 contains 14 residues. Germline V CDR1 and CDR2: SGHDT, YYEEEE. The CDR3 is CASSLSGGNTEAFF. CDR3 sequence (DNA): TGTGCCAGCAGCTTATCCGGGGGAAACACTGAAGCTTTCTTT.

This clone was counted only a few times. This chain connects TRBV18 to TRBJ2-7; tentatively, D is TRBD1 (6 bases). The CDR3 sequence is 15 residues long. Germline CDR1 and CDR2: KGHSH and LQKENI. V was trimmed by 2 bases and J by 2 bases, leaving 13 bases between them. The CDR3 region is CASSPTTTGAYEQYF. DNA for the CDR3: TGTGCCAGCTCACCAACCACGACAGGAGCCTACGAGCAGTACTTC. Full variable domain (rest looked up from reference TRBV18 and TRBJ2-7): NAGVMQNPRHLVRRRGQEARLRCSPMKGHSHVYWYRQLPEEGLKFMVYLQKENIIDESGMPKERFSAEFPKEGPSILRIQQVVRGDSAAYFCASSPTTTGAYEQYFGPGTRLTVT.

CDR3 region: CASRPPQGAGYGYTF. CDR3 sequence (DNA): TGTGCCAGCAGGCCACCTCAGGGGGCAGGATATGGCTACACCTTC. The chain couples TRBV28 to TRBJ1-2; 8 bases map to TRBD1. V lost 6 bases, J lost 5 bases, and 11 bases stayed unmatched. Germline V gene data show CDR1 as MDHEN and CDR2 as SYDVKM. This CDR3 is built from 15 residues.